This T cell receptor beta chain is from a study of glioma-infiltrating T cells. For the study at large: WHO grade II oligodendrogliomas or astrocytomas, plus non-recurrent WHO grade IV glioblastomas, were sampled.

V lost 5 bases, J lost 2 bases, and 15 bases lay in between. Germline loops: CDR1 SEHNR, CDR2 FQNEAQ (reference sequence). The CDR3 loop spans 15 amino acids. The iRepertoire nested amplicon-rescue multiplex PCR amplified TCR alpha and beta CDR3s from RNA. TCRdb reanalysed the multiplex PCR reads using MiXCR and keeps one entry per CDR3 protein. Here the sample spans 300,000 to 400,000 distinct CDR3 sequences, approximately 42% being singletons. This clonotype appeared a few times. The sequenced sample consisted of glioma tissue, nonneoplastic brain tissue, or PBMCs (not recorded which). This rearrangement joins TRBV7-9 to TRBJ1-1, with D tentatively TRBD1 (6 bases). This clonotype was obtained from a human donor with low-grade glioma or glioblastoma, undergoing nonglioma brain surgery, or in good health (not recorded which). The CDR3 spells CASSKASGANTEAFF. CDR3 nucleotide sequence: TGTGCCAGCAGCAAGGCTTCAGGGGCTAACACTGAAGCTTTCTTT. The full variable domain, with the rest looked up from reference TRBV7-9 and TRBJ1-1, is DTGVSQNPRHKITKRGQNVTFRCDPISEHNRLYWYRQTLGQGPEFLTYFQNEAQLEKSRLLSDRFSAERPKGSFSTLEIQRTEQGDSAMYLCASSKASGANTEAFFGQGTRLTVV.